This passage covers 16 T cell receptor beta chains from one sample sequenced in a study of T cell repertoires in cytomegalovirus infection. In TCRdb, the reads were re-called with MiXCR into one record per CDR3 protein. The sample includes 250,000 to 300,000 distinct CDR3 sequences, around 25% of them seen just once. The sequenced material came from PBMCs. These receptors were collected from a human donor in good health (CMV status not recorded). Some clones in this sample may be carry-over from other donors' samples.

The rearrangement uses TRBV10-3 and TRBJ2-5, with TRBD1 as a possible D gene (5 bases). Germline V CDR1 and CDR2: ENHRY, SYGVKD. The CDR3 is 14 residues long. Trimming stripped 3 bases from V and 5 bases from J, with 13 bases between. The CDR3 spells CAISDPGIGETQYF. The CDR3 bases are TGTGCCATCAGTGACCCAGGGATTGGTGAGACCCAGTACTTC.

The table lists this clonotype with a few counts. The chain combines TRBV9 with TRBJ2-5, with a tentative D call TRBD2 (6 bases). V lost 4 bases and J lost 5, with 15 bases in between. The CDR3 length is 14 residues. Germline loops: CDR1 SGDLS, CDR2 YYNGEE. CDR3 residues: CASSIGMAGETQYF. CDR3 nucleotides: TGTGCCAGCAGCATCGGCATGGCGGGGGAGACCCAGTACTTC.

The chain is built from TRBV6-6 and TRBJ1-2, with 8 bases that match TRBD1. The junction had 8 bases not matched to a gene; V was cut back by 5 bases and J by 6 bases. Germline-derived CDR1 and CDR2 are MNHNY and SVGAGI (reference sequence). The CDR3 is 14 amino acids. The CDR3 DNA sequence: TGTGCCAGCAGTGTCCCGGGACAGGCGGATGGCTACACCTTC. Protein sequence: CASSVPGQADGYTF.

V is TRBV29-1 and J is TRBJ2-7; 9 nucleotides align to TRBD1. V was pared by 6 bases and J by 2 bases, with 8 bases of the junction left unmatched. The CDR3 covers 14 residues. CDR1 and CDR2 from the germline V gene are SQVTM and ANQGSEA. In DNA form, the CDR3 reads TGCAGCGTGACCCCGACAGGGGGACCCTACGAGCAGTACTTC. Amino acid sequence: CSVTPTGGPYEQYF.

This clonotype turned up a few times. This chain links TRBV28 with TRBJ2-7; weak D call: TRBD2 (5 bases). This CDR3 comprises 12 residues. Germline V lookup: CDR1 MDHEN, CDR2 SYDVKM. Trimming pared 7 bases from V and 6 bases from J, leaving 13 bases between. In nucleotides, the CDR3 is TGTGCCAGCACGGGGAACGTCCTCGAGCAGTACTTC. Protein product: CASTGNVLEQYF.

The chain is built from TRBV28 and TRBJ1-5, with D perhaps matching TRBD1 (5 bases). Germline CDR1 reads MDHEN; CDR2 reads SYDVKM. This CDR3 is built from 14 residues. Deletions cut 7 bases from V and 2 bases from J, with 12 bases between. As DNA, the CDR3 is TGTGCCAGCACGCCCGGGGGACGCAATCAGCCCCAGCATTTT. Amino acids: CASTPGGRNQPQHF.

The J gene is TRBJ2-5, the V gene TRBV10-3, with D perhaps TRBD1 (5 bases). The V gene's germline CDR1 is ENHRY and CDR2 SYGVKD. This CDR3 is built from 14 residues. Trimming cost V 3 bases and J 5 bases, with 13 bases left between them. The CDR3 DNA reads TGTGCCATCAGTGACGGGCAGGGTCGGGAGACCCAGTACTTC. Its protein product is CAISDGQGRETQYF.

The V gene is TRBV7-2, the J gene TRBJ2-3; perhaps TRBD1 as D (6 bases). There are 14 residues in the CDR3. Per the germline V gene, CDR1 is SGHTA and CDR2 is FQGNSA. V lost 2 bases to trimming and J lost 6 bases, with 12 bases between them. The CDR3, as DNA: TGTGCCAGCAGCTTACTACAGGGCCCGGATACGCAGTATTTT. The encoded protein is CASSLLQGPDTQYF.

About this clonotype: A read error may produce the germline difference seen at one junction end. V usage is TRBV29-1 and J usage is TRBJ2-5; unclear D gene. Germline V gene lookup returns CDR1 SQVTM and CDR2 ANQGSEA. The CDR3 runs 12 residues. The CDR3 loop is CSVGQKVETRYF. The CDR3, as DNA: TGCAGCGTTGGGCAAAAGGTGGAGACCCGGTACTTC.

This chain uses TRBV25-1 with TRBJ1-2, with D hard to call. The CDR3 spans 13 residues. Germline CDR1 MGHDK, CDR2 SYGVNS. The V end lost 5 bases, the J end lost 3 bases, and 10 bases lay between the germline ends. CDR3 nucleotide sequence: TGTGCCAGCAGTACCATCGGGGACTATGGCTACACCTTC. Translated: CASSTIGDYGYTF.

This clonotype was counted only a few times. The V gene is TRBV10-3, the J gene TRBJ1-2; 7 bases agree with TRBD1. Losses at the gene ends were 4 bases for V and 6 bases for J; bases not matched to a gene: 5. CDR1 and CDR2 (germline): ENHRY, SYGVKD. The CDR3 has 13 amino acids. In DNA, the CDR3 is TGTGCCATCAGTGCCGGGACAGAGGATGGCTACACCTTC. This gives the protein CAISAGTEDGYTF.

This clonotype was recorded a few times. The chain's CDR3 is CSFYWGGARNEQFF. In DNA, the CDR3 is TGCAGTTTTTATTGGGGGGGGGCAAGGAATGAGCAGTTCTTC. This chain joins TRBV20-1 and TRBJ2-1, with D tentatively TRBD2 (7 bases). The CDR3 extends over 14 amino acids. Trimming removed 8 bases from V and 7 bases from J, with 21 bases in between. CDR1 is DFQATT, CDR2 SNEGSKA, per germline (reference sequence).

This clonotype was found a few times. The genes are TRBV7-2 and TRBJ2-1, with TRBD2 matching 10 bases. The V segment lost 5 bases and the J segment 3 bases; nucleotides outside the gene matches: 7. The length of the CDR3 is 16 residues. Germline V gene lookup returns CDR1 SGHTA and CDR2 FQGNSA. CDR3 DNA: TGTGCCAGCAGCCCGCGGGGACTAGCGTTCTACAATGAGCAGTTCTTC. Translating gives CASSPRGLAFYNEQFF. Combining the CDR3 with reference TRBV7-2 and TRBJ2-1 gives the whole variable domain GAGVSQSPSNKVTEKGKDVELRCDPISGHTALYWYRQSLGQGLEFLIYFQGNSAPDKSGLPSDRFSAERTGGSVSTLTIQRTQQEDSAVYLCASSPRGLAFYNEQFFGPGTRLTVL.

The chain uses TRBV4-3 and TRBJ2-1; possibly TRBD1 or TRBD2 for D (5 bases each). Germline V lookup: CDR1 LGHNA, CDR2 YSLEER. The ends were cut back, 1 base at V and 5 bases at J, with 9 bases in the middle. The CDR3 spans 14 residues. The CDR3 DNA sequence: TGCGCCAGCAGCCAAGTGGGGGTGAACAATGAGCAGTTCTTC. Translation gives CASSQVGVNNEQFF.

The chain has TRBV20-1 and TRBJ1-3; D uncertain. Germline-derived CDR1 and CDR2 are DFQATT and SNEGSKA (reference sequence). CDR3 size: 15 residues. V was pared by 0 bases and J by 2 bases, with 11 bases between. CDR3 in amino acids: CSARDRGRPGNTIYF. Here the CDR3 DNA reads TGCAGTGCTAGAGATCGGGGTAGGCCTGGAAACACCATATATTTT.

The chain joins TRBV12-3 or TRBV12-4 to TRBJ2-3; unclear D gene. The CDR3 has 16 amino acids. Trimming took 3 bases from V and 0 from J, leaving 13 bases between them. CDR3 nucleotide sequence: TGTGCCAGCAGTTTCTTTCTGCGACCAAGCACAGATACGCAGTATTTT. It codes for CASSFFLRPSTDTQYF.